The clone carrying this T cell receptor (beta chain) was found a few times. Its antigen remains unidentified. Germline V CDR1 and CDR2: MNHEY, SVGAGI. Trimming took off 5 bases at V and 2 bases at J, with 7 bases between the two ends. The CDR3 length is 13 residues. The source of the sample is a study of CD8+ T cells in alopecia areata. Treatment meaning: oral pan-JAK inhibitor, 5-10 mg twice daily. Obtained from alopecia areata patients were lesional scalp punch biopsies along with peripheral blood. Study outcomes and limitations: With patients, TCR sharing proved less clear than in mice, a difference possibly related to HLA.

RNA was isolated and reverse transcribed to cDNA, the sequencing template. The table came from immunoSEQ multiplex PCR; TCRdb's copy has only in-frame clones and leaves some out. The data hold over 95,000 clones, with 56% observed a single time. This chain connects TRBV6-5 to TRBJ1-5; D gene unclear. This clonotype was sampled from a human donor with alopecia areata. The material was CD4+ T cells sorted from blood, obtained at week 24, from a patient treated with tofacitinib. CDR3 region: CASSPGGNQPQHF. CDR3 in DNA: TGTGCCAGCAGTCCGGGAGGCAATCAGCCCCAGCATTTT.